The 26 T cell receptor beta chains below were found in one sample sequenced in a study of T-cell reconstitution after alpha-beta-depleted transplantation in children. Unique molecular identifiers were incorporated when the TCRbeta library was constructed. TCRdb reprocessed the PCR reads via MiXCR and lists one record per CDR3 protein. The sample consists of about 300,000 distinct CDR3 sequences, roughly 9.1% of them appearing once. Sequenced here: PBMCs, sampled before TCRalphabeta/CD19-depleted stem cell transplant. Receptors originate from a boy in the first two years of life with acute myeloid leukemia, due to receive a stem cell transplant.

A word on this clonotype: This clone may be a read error of a much larger clone one base away. The gene calls are TRBV5-1 and TRBJ1-1; D might be TRBD1 (6 bases). The CDR3 length is 15 residues. CDR1 is SGHRS and CDR2 is YFSETQ in the germline V gene. This CDR3 reads CASSLSGAVNTEALF. The CDR3 DNA reads TGCGCCAGCAGCTTGTCAGGGGCCGTGAACACTGAAGCTCTCTTT.

The sample holds many counts of this clonotype. The chain uses TRBV7-8 and TRBJ1-5, with 7 bases matching TRBD1. V shed 5 bases and J 2 bases; nucleotides not matched to a gene: 12. Germline-derived CDR1 and CDR2 are SGHVS and FQNEAQ. The CDR3 is 17 amino acids. The CDR3 region has the DNA TGTGCCAGCAGCCACTACTCCAACAGGGGAGGCAATCAGCCCCAGCATTTT. Its translation: CASSHYSNRGGNQPQHF. Using reference TRBV7-8 and TRBJ1-5 for the parts outside the CDR3, the full variable domain is GAGVSQSPRYKVAKRGQDVALRCDPISGHVSLFWYQQALGQGPEFLTYFQNEAQLDKSGLPSDRFFAERPEGSVSTLKIQRTQQEDSAVYLCASSHYSNRGGNQPQHFGDGTRLSIL.

At least ten counts were recorded for this clonotype. The rearrangement joins TRBV28 to TRBJ2-3; 11 nucleotides match TRBD2. With 5 bases clipped from V and 3 bases from J, the junction kept 7 bases outside the gene matches. CDR3 length: 16 amino acids. CDR1 and CDR2 from the germline V gene are MDHEN and SYDVKM. CDR3 loop: CASSGRLAGFTDTQYF. The CDR3, as DNA: TGTGCCAGCAGTGGCAGACTAGCGGGGTTTACAGATACGCAGTATTTT.

This chain links TRBV4-2 with TRBJ2-5, with TRBD2 matching over 12 bases. V lost 10 bases, J lost 5 bases, and 17 bases stayed unmatched. This CDR3 region has 17 residues. From germline, CDR1 is LGHNA and CDR2 YNFKEQ. The CDR3 DNA sequence: TGTGCCATGGGCCCCGGGCCTAGCGGGAGGGCAGGCGAGACCCAGTACTTC. Translation: CAMGPGPSGRAGETQYF.

This clonotype was observed at least ten times. V is TRBV28 and J is TRBJ1-1; D perhaps matches TRBD1 (6 bases). The V and J ends lost 6 bases and 0 bases respectively, with 14 bases between them. The CDR3 loop spans 15 amino acids. CDR1 is MDHEN and CDR2 is SYDVKM in the germline V gene. Written as DNA, the CDR3 is TGTGCCAGCAGGATCGACAGGCACATGAACACTGAAGCTTTCTTT. The encoded protein is CASRIDRHMNTEAFF. Drawing the rest from reference TRBV28 and TRBJ1-1, the complete variable domain is DVKVTQSSRYLVKRTGEKVFLECVQDMDHENMFWYRQDPGLGLRLIYFSYDVKMKEKGDIPEGYSVSREKKERFSLILESASTNQTSMYLCASRIDRHMNTEAFFGQGTRLTVV.

This clonotype was found many times. The chain combines TRBV11-1 with TRBJ2-2; D possibly corresponds to TRBD1 (5 bases). Germline CDR1 and CDR2: SGHAT and FQDESV (reference sequence). The CDR3 extends over 14 amino acids. V was shortened by 6 bases and J by 1 base, with 9 bases between the two germline ends. The CDR3 DNA follows: TGTGCCAGCAGGTGGCAGGGGAACACCGGGGAGCTGTTTTTT. Protein product: CASRWQGNTGELFF.

This clonotype was observed a handful of times. The rearrangement joins TRBV28 to TRBJ2-6; D uncertain. The V end lost 2 bases, the J end lost 2 bases, and 13 bases lay between the germline ends. The CDR3 has 17 residues. The germline CDR1 and CDR2 sequences are MDHEN and SYDVKM. As DNA, the CDR3 is TGTGCCAGCAGTTTAGAGGTGCCGGCAGCTGGGGCCAACGTCCTGACTTTC. Encoded protein: CASSLEVPAAGANVLTF.

This clonotype was detected many times. The chain combines TRBV20-1 with TRBJ2-2; TRBD1 matches 12 bases. V shed 6 bases and J 9 bases; nucleotides not matched to a gene: 8. The CDR3 is 14 residues long. CDR1 and CDR2 (germline): DFQATT, SNEGSKA (reference sequence). The chain's CDR3 is CSARGDRGQRELFF. CDR3 sequence (DNA): TGCAGTGCAAGGGGGGACAGGGGGCAGAGGGAGCTGTTTTTT.

Ten or more counts support this clonotype. The chain is built from TRBV4-3 and TRBJ2-6; D assignment may be TRBD1 or TRBD2 (5 bases each). Trimming stripped 0 bases from V and 4 bases from J, with 10 bases between. This CDR3 contains 16 residues. CDR1 is LGHNA, CDR2 YSLEER, per germline. In nucleotides, the CDR3 is TGCGCCAGCAGCCAAGATTCGGGGACCGGGGCCAACGTCCTGACTTTC. Translation gives CASSQDSGTGANVLTF.

This clonotype was observed a handful of times. The chain links TRBV4-3 to TRBJ2-3; 11 bases map to TRBD2. The length of the CDR3 is 18 residues. Per germline, CDR1 LGHNA and CDR2 YSLEER. After removal of 8 bases from V and 1 base from J, the junction contained 14 bases not matched to a gene. CDR3 in amino acids: CASPRSIAGGPCTDTQYF. CDR3 nucleotides: TGCGCCAGCCCCCGAAGCATAGCGGGAGGGCCTTGCACAGATACGCAGTATTTT.

Many counts were recorded for this clonotype. This chain links TRBV20-1 with TRBJ2-7; D may be TRBD1 (6 bases). Germline V gives CDR1 DFQATT, CDR2 SNEGSKA (reference sequence). The CDR3 sequence is 14 residues long. V was pared by 1 base and J by 3 bases, with 13 bases between. The CDR3 DNA reads as TGCAGTGCTAGAGCGTCGGGACAATTCTACGAGCAGTACTTC. Translated, it gives CSARASGQFYEQYF.

This clonotype was seen ten or more times. The J gene is TRBJ2-1, the V gene TRBV6-1, with D tentatively TRBD1 (6 bases). The V gene's germline CDR1 is MNHNS and CDR2 SASEGT. The CDR3 runs 16 residues. V was pared by 9 bases and J by 5 bases, with 23 bases between. CDR3 DNA sequence: TGTGCCAGTGTCCGGGACAAAGTTCTTTGGGACAATGAGCAGTTCTTC. Translated: CASVRDKVLWDNEQFF.

In its sample, this clonotype was seen many times. The chain couples TRBV23-1 to TRBJ1-2; tentatively, D is TRBD1 (5 bases). TRBV23-1 has ORF status, its function being uncertain. The CDR3 is made up of 14 amino acids. V gave up 4 bases and J gave up 4 bases, with 13 bases separating them. The CDR3 region has the DNA TGCGCCAGCAGTCGGATACAGGTTTTCTATGGCTACACCTTC. Protein product: CASSRIQVFYGYTF.

This clonotype has ten or more counts. The chain combines TRBV7-9 with TRBJ1-2, with unresolved D. This CDR3 has 13 amino acids. Germline CDR1 reads SEHNR; CDR2 reads FQNEAQ (reference sequence). Trimming removed 7 bases from V and 4 bases from J, with 13 bases in between. CDR3 sequence (DNA): TGTGCCAGCACCCTAATCCTGGGCTATGGCTACACCTTC. Residues: CASTLILGYGYTF.

This clonotype turned up a few times. The rearrangement joins TRBV20-1 to TRBJ1-2, with D possibly TRBD1 on 6 matching bases. Per germline, CDR1 DFQATT and CDR2 SNEGSKA (reference sequence). This CDR3 is built from 13 residues. Between the trimmed V and J ends, which lost 5 bases and 5 bases, there was a span of 15 bases. Here the CDR3 DNA reads TGCAGTGCTGGACAGTCGGAGGGTTATGGCTACACCTTC. Its protein is CSAGQSEGYGYTF.

This clonotype has ten or more counts. The rearrangement joins TRBV12-3 or TRBV12-4 to TRBJ2-2; the D is unclear. The CDR3 contains 13 residues. The V end was cut by 7 bases, the J end by 5 bases, with 11 bases between. CDR3 sequence reads: CASTVMRTGELFF. In DNA form, the CDR3 reads TGTGCCAGCACCGTTATGCGGACCGGGGAGCTGTTTTTT.

Ten or more counts support this clonotype. The genes are TRBV28 and TRBJ2-1; D call uncertain. The CDR3 is 11 amino acids. CDR1 and CDR2 from the germline V gene are MDHEN and SYDVKM. With 6 bases removed from V and 8 bases from J, the gap between germline ends came to 8 bases. DNA of the CDR3: TGTGCCAGCAGCCCTTGGGATGAGCAGTTCTTC. It codes for CASSPWDEQFF.

In its sample, this clonotype was seen many times. The chain links TRBV3-1 to TRBJ2-7; TRBD2 matches at 7 bases. The V gene end was trimmed by 4 bases and the J gene end by 6 bases; junction bases not matched to a gene: 12. Germline V CDR1 and CDR2: LGHDT, YNNKEL (reference sequence). The CDR3 length is 15 residues. The CDR3 loop is CASSLSTSPGSEQYF. The CDR3 DNA is TGTGCCAGCAGCCTTTCGACTAGCCCGGGGAGCGAGCAGTACTTC.

The genes are TRBV5-4 and TRBJ2-7, with 9 bases matching TRBD1. The J segment lost 1 base and the V segment lost 5 bases, leaving 7 bases of the junction unmatched. The CDR3 runs 15 residues. Looked up from germline, CDR1 is SGHNT and CDR2 is YYREEE (reference sequence). This CDR3 reads CASSHRDRVSYEQYF. The CDR3 bases are TGTGCCAGCAGTCACCGGGACAGGGTATCCTACGAGCAGTACTTC.

The sample holds a few counts of this clonotype. J is TRBJ2-3 and V is TRBV15; D may be TRBD2 (6 bases). The CDR3 is 15 amino acids. CDR1 LNHNV and CDR2 YYDKDF come from the germline V gene (reference sequence). V lost 3 bases, J lost 2 bases, and 12 bases lay in between. CDR3 sequence reads: CATSRNRDFTDTQYF. The CDR3, as DNA: TGTGCCACCAGCAGGAACCGGGACTTCACAGATACGCAGTATTTT.

The sample holds many counts of this clonotype. The CDR3 sequence is CSASRREGSSYNEQFF. The CDR3 nucleotides read TGCAGTGCTAGTAGGCGGGAGGGCAGCTCCTACAATGAGCAGTTCTTC. The chain uses TRBV20-1 and TRBJ2-1; 9 positions match TRBD2. The V gene's germline CDR1 is DFQATT and CDR2 SNEGSKA (reference sequence). V dropped 3 bases and J dropped 0; count of bases not matched to a gene: 6. The CDR3 is 16 residues long.

This clonotype was found many times. The J gene is TRBJ1-4, the V gene TRBV28, with D uncertain. Per the germline V gene, CDR1 is MDHEN and CDR2 is SYDVKM. The length of the CDR3 is 12 residues. Trimming pared 5 bases from V and 7 bases from J, leaving 8 bases between. The CDR3 sequence is CASSPGSEKLFF. The CDR3 DNA sequence: TGTGCCAGCAGTCCCGGGAGTGAAAAACTGTTTTTT. The entire variable domain, with the rest obtained from reference TRBV28 and TRBJ1-4, is as follows: DVKVTQSSRYLVKRTGEKVFLECVQDMDHENMFWYRQDPGLGLRLIYFSYDVKMKEKGDIPEGYSVSREKKERFSLILESASTNQTSMYLCASSPGSEKLFFGSGTQLSVL.

This clonotype showed up many times. The chain combines TRBV4-3 with TRBJ2-7, with 9 bases aligning to TRBD1. Trimming at V came to 0 bases and at J to 3 bases, leaving 9 bases not matched to a gene. Germline CDR1 reads LGHNA; CDR2 reads YSLEER. This CDR3 has 17 residues. CDR3 nucleotides: TGCGCCAGCAGCCAAGAAATCCCGGACAGGGGAGGCTACGAGCAGTACTTC. Protein sequence: CASSQEIPDRGGYEQYF.

The V gene is TRBV4-2, the J gene TRBJ2-1; 7 bases line up with TRBD1. The CDR3 contains 15 residues. With 0 bases clipped from V and 9 bases from J, the junction kept 8 bases outside the gene matches. Germline CDR1 is LGHNA and CDR2 is YNFKEQ. The DNA of the CDR3 is TGTGCCAGCAGCCAAGATCAGGGGGAATCCATTGAGCAGTTCTTC. Its protein product is CASSQDQGESIEQFF.

There are a few counts of this clonotype. The gene calls are TRBV9 and TRBJ2-7; D gene unclear. The germline gives CDR1 SGDLS, CDR2 YYNGEE. This CDR3 has 15 amino acids. V lost 3 bases and J 0 bases, leaving 13 bases between the germline ends. CDR3 DNA: TGTGCCAGCAGCGCCCTCCCGGGTCCCTCCTACGAGCAGTACTTC. It specifies CASSALPGPSYEQYF.

This clonotype was picked up many times. The chain employs TRBV7-2 and TRBJ2-6; D could derive from TRBD1 or TRBD2 (5 bases each). Germline V gives CDR1 SGHTA, CDR2 FQGNSA. The CDR3 totals 17 residues. V shed 1 base and J shed 1 base, with 11 bases lying between them. This CDR3 is CASSLVDTRSGANVLTF. Here the CDR3 DNA reads TGTGCCAGCAGCTTAGTGGACACTAGATCTGGGGCCAACGTCCTGACTTTC. The whole variable domain, filled in from reference TRBV7-2 and TRBJ2-6, reads GAGVSQSPSNKVTEKGKDVELRCDPISGHTALYWYRQSLGQGLEFLIYFQGNSAPDKSGLPSDRFSAERTGGSVSTLTIQRTQQEDSAVYLCASSLVDTRSGANVLTFGAGSRLTVL.